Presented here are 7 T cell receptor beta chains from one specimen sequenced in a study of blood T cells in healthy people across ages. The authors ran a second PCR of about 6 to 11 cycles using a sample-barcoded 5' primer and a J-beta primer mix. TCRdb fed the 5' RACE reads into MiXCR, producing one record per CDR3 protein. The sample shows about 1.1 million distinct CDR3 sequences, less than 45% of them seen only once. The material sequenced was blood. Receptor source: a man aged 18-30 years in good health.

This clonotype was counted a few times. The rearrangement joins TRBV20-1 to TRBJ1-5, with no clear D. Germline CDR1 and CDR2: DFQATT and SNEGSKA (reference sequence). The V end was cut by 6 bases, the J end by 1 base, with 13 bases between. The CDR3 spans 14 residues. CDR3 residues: CSASLVKSNQPQHF. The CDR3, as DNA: TGCAGTGCATCGCTGGTTAAAAGCAATCAGCCCCAGCATTTT.

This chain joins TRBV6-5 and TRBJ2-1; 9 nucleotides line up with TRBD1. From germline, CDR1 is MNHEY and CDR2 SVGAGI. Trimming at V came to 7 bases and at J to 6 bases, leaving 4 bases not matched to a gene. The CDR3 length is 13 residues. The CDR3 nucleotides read TGTGCCAGCACTGGGACAGGGCGCAATGAGCAGTTCTTC. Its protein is CASTGTGRNEQFF.

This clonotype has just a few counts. The CDR3 nucleotides read TGTGCCAGCAGCCCAATGGGGCACTCCAATCAGCCCCAGCATTTT. Translation gives CASSPMGHSNQPQHF. The chain uses TRBV6-1 and TRBJ1-5; tentatively, D is TRBD1 (5 bases). This CDR3 has 15 residues. Germline lookup yields CDR1 MNHNS and CDR2 SASEGT. The V end was cut by 6 bases, the J end by 3 bases, with 15 bases between.

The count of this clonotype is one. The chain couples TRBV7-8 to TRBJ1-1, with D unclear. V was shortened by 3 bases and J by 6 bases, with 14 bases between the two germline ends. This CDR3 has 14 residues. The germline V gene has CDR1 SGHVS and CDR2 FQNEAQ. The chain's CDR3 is CASSLNRVRAEAFF. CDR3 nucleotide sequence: TGTGCCAGCAGCTTGAACCGGGTTCGGGCTGAAGCTTTCTTT. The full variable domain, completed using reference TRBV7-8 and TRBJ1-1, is GAGVSQSPRYKVAKRGQDVALRCDPISGHVSLFWYQQALGQGPEFLTYFQNEAQLDKSGLPSDRFFAERPEGSVSTLKIQRTQQEDSAVYLCASSLNRVRAEAFFGQGTRLTVV.

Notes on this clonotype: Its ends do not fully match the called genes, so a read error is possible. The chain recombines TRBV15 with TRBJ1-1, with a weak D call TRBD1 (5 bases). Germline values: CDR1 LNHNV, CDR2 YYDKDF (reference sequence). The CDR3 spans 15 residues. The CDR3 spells CATSGDRGGGTEAFF. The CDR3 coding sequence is TGTGCCACCAGCGGAGATCGTGGGGGGGGCACTGAAGCTTTCTTT.

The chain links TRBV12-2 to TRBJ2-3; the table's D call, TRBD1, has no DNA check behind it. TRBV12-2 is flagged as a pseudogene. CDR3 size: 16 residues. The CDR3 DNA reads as TGTGCAAGTCGCTTAAAGGACAGGGGGAGGACTAATACGCAGTATTTT. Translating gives CASRLKDRGRTNTQYF.

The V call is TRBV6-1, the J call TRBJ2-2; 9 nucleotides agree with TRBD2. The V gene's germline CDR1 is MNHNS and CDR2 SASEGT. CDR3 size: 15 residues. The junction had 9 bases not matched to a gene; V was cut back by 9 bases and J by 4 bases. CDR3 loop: CASRALAGLTGELFF. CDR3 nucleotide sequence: TGTGCCAGTCGCGCGCTAGCGGGGCTCACCGGGGAGCTGTTTTTT.